These 10 T cell receptor beta chains were sequenced from one sample in a study of T cell repertoires in cytomegalovirus infection. These receptors lack a known antigen. TCRdb recomputed calls from the reads with MiXCR, one row per CDR3 protein. Altogether about 830,000 distinct CDR3 sequences are present, 30% to 35% being singletons, with the ten largest covering around 12%. The sample here was cultured CD8+ T cells from PBMCs, taken from culture after CMV antigen stimulation. Receptors were obtained from a human donor in good health (CMV status not recorded). Some clones in this sample may be carry-over from other donors' samples.

The rearrangement uses TRBV5-4 and TRBJ2-3; D remains unclear. CDR1 is SGHNT, CDR2 YYREEE, per germline (reference sequence). CDR3 length: 13 residues. V was pared by 7 bases and J by 0 bases, with 9 bases between. CDR3 nucleotide sequence: TGTGCCAGCCGTCCGGAGAGCACAGATACGCAGTATTTT. Residues: CASRPESTDTQYF.

This clonotype was picked up a small number of times. The chain recombines TRBV6-1 with TRBJ1-5; D call uncertain. Germline V lookup: CDR1 MNHNS, CDR2 SASEGT. The CDR3 is 14 residues long. The ends were cut back, 3 bases at V and 10 bases at J, with 16 bases in the middle. The CDR3 region has the DNA TGTGCCAGCAGTGATTACGCTGAGGCGATACCCCAGCATTTT. Encoded protein: CASSDYAEAIPQHF.

This clonotype turned up a few times. DNA for the CDR3: TGCGCCAGCAGCTCCGGTGTTACTGGAAACACCATATATTTT. It specifies CASSSGVTGNTIYF. This chain links TRBV5-1 with TRBJ1-3; D call uncertain. The germline V and J ends were trimmed by 3 bases and 2 bases, with 9 bases remaining between them. The CDR3 is 14 residues long. Germline CDR1 and CDR2: SGHRS and YFSETQ.

A note on this clonotype: One end of the junction is discordant with germline, which a read error may explain. The chain employs TRBV7-8 and TRBJ2-1; 9 bases map to TRBD2. The CDR3 runs to 17 residues. The germline gives CDR1 SGHVS, CDR2 FQNEAQ. CDR3 in DNA: TGTGCCAGCAGCGTAGCGGCCGGGACTAGCCTAAACAATGAGCAGTTCTTC. The encoded protein is CASSVAAGTSLNNEQFF.

Turning to this clonotype: A much larger clone differs by one base, so this may be a read error. The CDR3 loop reads CVSSLEEGYGYTF. CDR3 DNA: TGTGTCAGCAGCTTAGAGGAGGGCTATGGCTACACCTTC. V is TRBV7-6 and J is TRBJ1-2; D gene uncertain. This CDR3 comprises 13 residues. Per germline, CDR1 SGHVS and CDR2 FNYEAQ.

This clonotype was found a few times. The chain links TRBV4-3 to TRBJ2-6; D not resolved. The CDR3 totals 17 residues. Germline CDR1 and CDR2: LGHNA and YSLEER. V was cut by 0 bases and J by 0 bases, with 9 bases left in between. The CDR3 here is CASSQEGSGSGANVLTF. CDR3 in DNA: TGCGCCAGCAGCCAAGAGGGTTCGGGCTCTGGGGCCAACGTCCTGACTTTC.

The V call is TRBV7-6, the J call TRBJ1-1; D is uncertain. This CDR3 contains 13 residues. The germline V gene has CDR1 SGHVS and CDR2 FNYEAQ. V lost 3 bases to trimming and J lost 4 bases, with 9 bases between them. The CDR3 bases are TGTGCCAGCAGCTTTCCTGGGCCCACTGAAGCTTTCTTT. Its protein is CASSFPGPTEAFF.

A few counts support this clonotype. J is TRBJ2-1 and V is TRBV4-3, with TRBD2 matching over 10 bases. This CDR3 has 20 residues. Germline values: CDR1 LGHNA, CDR2 YSLEER. Trimming removed 0 bases from V and 2 bases from J; junction bases left unmatched: 13. CDR3 bases: TGCGCCAGCAGCCAAGACCCTTGGGGCTTCCTAGCGGGGGCCTACAATGAGCAGTTCTTC. Translating gives CASSQDPWGFLAGAYNEQFF.

The chain employs TRBV7-9 and TRBJ1-2; D unclear. Germline V gene sequence: CDR1 SEHNR, CDR2 FQNEAQ (reference sequence). The CDR3 has 14 amino acids. V gave up 2 bases and J gave up 6 bases, with 13 bases separating them. Written as DNA, the CDR3 is TGTGCCAGCAGCTTACCGGCCAAATCCCATGGCTACACCTTC. Translated: CASSLPAKSHGYTF.

The chain has TRBV12-3 or TRBV12-4 and TRBJ1-4, with a weak D call TRBD1 (5 bases). V shed 5 bases and J shed 7 bases, with 32 bases lying between them. The CDR3 extends over 20 amino acids. In nucleotides, the CDR3 is TGTGCCAGCAGTCGGACCGGGACTTACAATCTCTCTCCCAGTGGTGAAAAACTGTTTTTT. This sequence encodes CASSRTGTYNLSPSGEKLFF.